This paragraph covers one TCR beta chain sequence. Its target antigen remains unknown. Base quality data are lacking; no much larger clone is found one base away. Counted from cysteine to phenylalanine, this CDR3 has 13 amino acids. The sequence is cut down to CDR3 DNA, 39 bases in frame from base 1. The germline V gene (reference sequence) specifies GTSNPN as CDR1 and SVGIG as CDR2. Trimming removed 1 base from V and 6 bases from J, leaving 10 bases between the germline ends. Library prep was done by the immunoSEQ multiplex PCR assay. In TCRdb, the immuneACCESS table is reduced to in-frame sequences with V and J assigned. These tables do not hold every clone; where another copy was compared, an unresolved V gene accounts for under half, and the others remain unexplained. The sample table contains approximately 53,000 clones; only one count was recorded for 90% to 96% of them. 0.35% to 0.5% of the sample belongs to the ten largest clones.

These data come from a study of technical replicates of blood from several donors (dated 2017 in TCRdb). This chain joins TRBV30 to TRBJ1-5, with TRBD1 perhaps the D gene, on 5 matching bases. Material: T cells isolated from PBMCs. The clonotype was recovered from a human donor in good health. The nucleotides read TGTGCCTGGAGTGCAGGGTGGGGTCAGCCCCAGCATTTT. The encoded protein is CAWSAGWGQPQHF.